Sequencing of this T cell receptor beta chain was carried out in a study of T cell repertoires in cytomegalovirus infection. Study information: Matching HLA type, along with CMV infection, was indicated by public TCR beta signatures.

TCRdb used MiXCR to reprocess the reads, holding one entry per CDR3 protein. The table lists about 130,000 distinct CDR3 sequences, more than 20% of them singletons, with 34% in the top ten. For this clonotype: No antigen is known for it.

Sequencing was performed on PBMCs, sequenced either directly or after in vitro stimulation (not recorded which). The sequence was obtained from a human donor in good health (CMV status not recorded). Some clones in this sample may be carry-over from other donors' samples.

The DNA of the CDR3 is TGTGCCAGCAGCTTGGAGGGGTCGAGCTCCTACGAGCAGTACGTC. Protein: CASSLEGSSSYEQYV. This rearrangement joins TRBV5-6 to TRBJ2-7; D might be TRBD1 (5 bases). This CDR3 is 15 amino acids long. The V end lost 0 bases, the J end lost 0 bases, and 10 bases lay between the germline ends. Germline loops: CDR1 SGHDT, CDR2 YYEEEE.